Below, one T cell receptor beta chain is given with its context. This sample stems from a study of blood T cell repertoires in COVID-19. Background on the study: The study drew acute and convalescent COVID-19 samples from the United States, Italy and Spain. PBMCs, B-cell-depleted T cells, or T cells were the source of the cDNA or gDNA that made up the material.

Under the authors' procedure: Estimation of nucleated cell counts relied on the amplification of reference gene primers. Sequenced by immunoSEQ multiplex PCR; TCRdb stores in-frame clones only, minus some. V and J calls and clone size are as listed in that table; D and trimming were resolved from the DNA. This table holds about 140,000 clones, approximately 88% found once. The CDR3 runs 16 residues. Germline-derived CDR1 and CDR2 are PRHDT and FYEKMQ (reference sequence). V gave up 0 bases and J gave up 0 bases, with 9 bases separating them. The receptor was isolated from a woman in her forties or fifties with acute or convalescent COVID-19. The source material was peripheral blood. The J gene is TRBJ1-5, the V gene TRBV13; D is possibly TRBD1 (5 bases). The CDR3 DNA is TGTGCCAGCAGCTTAGGGGGGCCAGGTAGCAATCAGCCCCAGCATTTT. Translating gives CASSLGGPGSNQPQHF.